This T cell receptor beta chain was observed in a study of CD4 T cells in relation to SARS-CoV-2 and coronaviruses. Study-level background: The negative reference was HIV-1 Nef peptide pool or peptide-free culture.

This clone was seen only once. Its specificity is not known. TCRdb keeps only in-frame clones here, not all; method: immunoSEQ multiplex PCR. The profile shows about 12,000 clones, more than 75% of them singletons. Unexposed donor CD4+ T cells date from about 2011-2018, before the COVID-19 pandemic. After approximately ten days of culture, CD4+ T cells were isolated. Testing used SARS-CoV-2 S/N and four cold-coronavirus spikes on unexposed-donor CD4+ T cells, cells permitting. Cultures held under 2.5 million PBMCs per well with roughly 10 IU/ml IL-2. Trimming pared 6 bases from V and 2 bases from J, leaving 14 bases between. In germline, CDR1 is SNHLY, CDR2 FYNNEI. The CDR3 sequence is 14 residues long.

The J gene is TRBJ2-7, the V gene TRBV2; D may be TRBD2 (7 bases). The receptor was isolated from a human donor in good health. The sequencing sample was made of CD4+ T cells from PBMCs, cultured in vitro. The CDR3 is CASRGGQRPYEQYF. CDR3 nucleotides: TGTGCCAGCAGGGGGGGGCAGAGACCCTACGAGCAGTACTTC.